Many counts were recorded for the clone carrying this T cell receptor beta chain. Its antigen is undetermined. The sample belongs to a study of T cells in Graves' hyperthyroidism and ophthalmopathy. Germline values: CDR1 SGHTA, CDR2 FQGNSA. Trimming removed 3 bases from V and 2 bases from J, with 10 bases in between. This CDR3 is built from 14 residues. Amplification targeted TCR beta CDR3 regions from RNA transcripts. HTBI primers were employed in a first-round RT-PCR of the TCR CDR3. TCRdb processed the multiplex PCR reads anew with MiXCR; each CDR3 protein has one entry. This sample has 620,000 or so distinct CDR3 sequences, with around 13% found just once. Clinical Activity Scores of at least 3, NOSPECS grades of at least 4 and durations under 3 months characterized ophthalmopathy patients. Findings and limits, study-wide: The majority of expanded thyroid clonotypes above 0.001 also appeared in blood.

The sequenced material came from blood. This receptor was obtained from a woman aged 50 to 65 with Graves' ophthalmopathy. This sequence joins TRBV7-2 and TRBJ2-5, with a weak D call TRBD2 (6 bases). CDR3 nucleotides: TGTGCCAGCAGCTTCCGGGACTCACAAGAGACCCAGTACTTC. The encoded protein is CASSFRDSQETQYF.